These 27 T cell receptor beta chains originate from one sample sequenced in a study of cytomegalovirus exposure and HLA in healthy donors (dated by TCRdb to the late 2010s). Library preparation employed the immunoSEQ multiplex PCR assay. For the multiplex PCR, a mixture combining 60 forward primers for TCR Vbeta segments and 13 reverse primers for TCR Jbeta segments was used. This is the immuneACCESS table as TCRdb keeps it, with only in-frame sequences that have V and J called. A part of the clones is gone; compared with another copy, unresolved V genes explain less than half, and the rest is unexplained. Across this sample there are 170,000 or so clones, with 80% seen only once. 1% of the sample lies in the top ten. Input material: PBMCs. The receptors come from a woman aged 45 to 65 in good health and CMV-seropositive.

The genes are TRBV4-3 and TRBJ2-1; 10 nucleotides align to TRBD2. The CDR3 runs to 17 residues. V gave up 1 base and J gave up 3 bases; unmatched junction bases: 6. In germline, CDR1 is LGHNA, CDR2 YSLEER. CDR3 amino acids: CASSQVVAGGIYNEQFF. The CDR3 nucleotides read TGCGCCAGCAGCCAAGTGGTAGCGGGGGGAATCTACAATGAGCAGTTCTTC.

The gene calls are TRBV19 and TRBJ1-1; D gene uncertain. CDR1 and CDR2 from the germline V gene are LNHDA and SQIVND (reference sequence). The CDR3 spans 16 residues. V was trimmed by 6 bases and J by 3 bases, leaving 20 bases between them. CDR3 protein: CASSPRTVATYTEAFF. The CDR3 coding sequence is TGTGCCAGTAGCCCAAGGACTGTCGCGACGTACACTGAAGCTTTCTTT.

Notes on this clone: The junction does not match germline at one end; this may be a read error. The chain recombines TRBV6-5 with TRBJ1-4, with D possibly matching TRBD1 (6 bases). This CDR3 comprises 15 residues. In germline, CDR1 is MNHEY, CDR2 SVGAGI. The CDR3 sequence: CASSESEGTNGKLFF. The CDR3 DNA is TGTGCCAGCAGCGAGTCGGAAGGGACAAATGGAAAACTGTTTTTT.

The rearrangement joins TRBV28 to TRBJ1-2, with TRBD1 as a possible D gene (6 bases). Trimming left V 1 base short and J 8 bases short, with 17 bases between. This CDR3 is 15 amino acids long. The germline gives CDR1 MDHEN, CDR2 SYDVKM. The CDR3: CASSLSQGRSLGYTF. The CDR3 coding sequence is TGTGCCAGCAGTTTATCGCAGGGGCGGTCTTTGGGCTACACCTTC.

Only a few counts were recorded for this clone. CDR3 protein: CASSQEKQTGQPQHF. As DNA, the CDR3 is TGTGCCAGCAGCCAAGAAAAACAAACGGGTCAGCCCCAGCATTTT. The rearrangement uses TRBV4-2 and TRBJ1-5; no definite D call. The CDR3 covers 15 residues. CDR1 is LGHNA and CDR2 is YNFKEQ in the germline V gene. V dropped 0 bases and J dropped 6 bases, with 12 bases sitting between them.

This chain connects TRBV7-2 to TRBJ1-1; perhaps TRBD1 as D (5 bases). V dropped 6 bases and J dropped 6 bases, with 14 bases sitting between them. The CDR3 sequence is 13 residues long. Per germline, CDR1 SGHTA and CDR2 FQGNSA. CDR3 coding DNA: TGTGCCAGCAGGTCGGTGGGGGGTTCTGAAGCTTTCTTT. This sequence encodes CASRSVGGSEAFF. Full variable domain (outside the CDR3, taken from reference TRBV7-2 and TRBJ1-1): GAGVSQSPSNKVTEKGKDVELRCDPISGHTALYWYRQSLGQGLEFLIYFQGNSAPDKSGLPSDRFSAERTGGSVSTLTIQRTQQEDSAVYLCASRSVGGSEAFFGQGTRLTVV.

V usage is TRBV19 and J usage is TRBJ1-1; 7 nucleotides align to TRBD1. The V and J ends lost 5 bases and 0 bases, in that order; junction bases with no gene match: 6. CDR1 is LNHDA, CDR2 SQIVND, per germline (reference sequence). The CDR3 consists of 15 residues. CDR3 loop: CASSSQTGMNTEAFF. The CDR3 DNA follows: TGTGCCAGTAGTTCACAGACAGGGATGAACACTGAAGCTTTCTTT.

The gene calls are TRBV7-9 and TRBJ1-6; D remains ambiguous. This CDR3 has 11 residues. The germline CDR1 and CDR2 sequences are SEHNR and FQNEAQ (reference sequence). V dropped 1 base and J dropped 12 bases, with 4 bases sitting between them. The CDR3 spells CASSLVEPLHF. CDR3 bases: TGTGCCAGCAGCTTAGTAGAACCCCTCCACTTT.

V is TRBV7-2 and J is TRBJ1-1; 8 nucleotides line up with TRBD1. CDR1 is SGHTA and CDR2 is FQGNSA in the germline V gene. The trim removed 3 bases at V and 2 bases at J, leaving 2 bases unmatched. The CDR3 is made up of 14 amino acids. Here the CDR3 DNA reads TGTGCCAGCAGCTTCTCAGGGGGCAACACTGAAGCTTTCTTT. Its translation: CASSFSGGNTEAFF.

This clone showed up just once. This chain connects TRBV28 to TRBJ2-5; 7 positions match TRBD2. The DNA matches TRBJ2-7 better at its end, which makes the J call doubtful. CDR1 and CDR2 (germline): MDHEN, SYDVKM. The CDR3 is made up of 15 amino acids. Written as DNA, the CDR3 is TGTGCCAGCAGTTTAATGGGGGAGGGTACCTACGAGCAGTACTTC. This encodes CASSLMGEGTYEQYF.

V gene TRBV5-1 combines with J gene TRBJ1-1; D is undetermined. The V end lost 4 bases, the J end lost 7 bases, and 17 bases lay between the germline ends. This CDR3 comprises 14 residues. In germline, CDR1 is SGHRS, CDR2 YFSETQ. This CDR3 reads CASSAAGGLNEAFF. For the CDR3, the DNA is TGCGCCAGCAGCGCCGCAGGCGGGCTCAATGAAGCTTTCTTT.

The V call is TRBV7-8, the J call TRBJ1-1, with 8 bases aligning to TRBD1. The V gene end was trimmed by 4 bases and the J gene end by 4 bases; junction bases not matched to a gene: 8. In germline, CDR1 is SGHVS, CDR2 FQNEAQ. This CDR3 comprises 15 residues. The CDR3 spells CASSSGQGDGTEAFF. In DNA, the CDR3 is TGTGCCAGCAGCTCCGGACAGGGAGATGGCACTGAAGCTTTCTTT.

This clone has just a few counts. The chain employs TRBV2 and TRBJ2-1; maybe TRBD2 (6 bases). The germline V and J ends were trimmed by 4 bases and 12 bases, with 10 bases remaining between them. The CDR3 extends over 11 amino acids. CDR1 and CDR2 (germline): SNHLY, FYNNEI. The CDR3 sequence is CASSVGTWQFF. CDR3 nucleotide sequence: TGTGCCAGCAGTGTTGGGACTTGGCAGTTCTTC.

This chain links TRBV28 with TRBJ1-3; D perhaps matches TRBD1 (6 bases). Deletions cut 4 bases from V and 2 bases from J, with 12 bases between. CDR1 MDHEN and CDR2 SYDVKM come from the germline V gene. The CDR3 consists of 15 residues. The CDR3 protein is CASSSRTVTGNTIYF. Here the CDR3 DNA reads TGTGCCAGCAGTTCCCGGACAGTCACTGGAAACACCATATATTTT.

The rearrangement links TRBV18 to TRBJ2-5; D is uncertain. Germline values: CDR1 KGHSH, CDR2 LQKENI. V lost 5 bases to trimming and J lost 2 bases, with 6 bases between them. This CDR3 spans 12 amino acids. The CDR3 nucleotides are TGTGCCAGCTCAAGTCTACAAGAGACCCAGTACTTC. Translating it yields CASSSLQETQYF.

The chain has TRBV7-3 and TRBJ1-1; 8 positions agree with TRBD1. V shed 5 bases and J 1 base; nucleotides not matched to a gene: 3. This CDR3 region has 14 residues. CDR1 and CDR2 from the germline V gene are SGHTA and FQGTGA. The CDR3 region is CASSKDRANTEAFF. CDR3 in DNA: TGTGCCAGCAGCAAGGACAGGGCGAACACTGAAGCTTTCTTT.

This rearrangement joins TRBV7-6 to TRBJ2-2; a weak D match, TRBD2 (5 bases). Deletions cut 2 bases from V and 1 base from J, with 11 bases between. This CDR3 contains 16 residues. Germline V lookup: CDR1 SGHVS, CDR2 FNYEAQ. CDR3 DNA sequence: TGTGCCAGCAGCTTAAGCCCCGGACTGAACACCGGGGAGCTGTTTTTT. Residues: CASSLSPGLNTGELFF.

The chain uses TRBV7-9 and TRBJ2-1; maybe TRBD1 (5 bases). From germline, CDR1 is SEHNR and CDR2 FQNEAQ (reference sequence). The CDR3 runs 16 residues. The V end was cut by 8 bases, the J end by 4 bases, with 21 bases between. The CDR3 is CASPPEVWGPYNEQFF. CDR3 nucleotide sequence: TGTGCCAGCCCGCCCGAGGTGTGGGGCCCTTACAATGAGCAGTTCTTC. Supplemented by reference TRBV7-9 and TRBJ2-1, the full variable domain reads DTGVSQNPRHKITKRGQNVTFRCDPISEHNRLYWYRQTLGQGPEFLTYFQNEAQLEKSRLLSDRFSAERPKGSFSTLEIQRTEQGDSAMYLCASPPEVWGPYNEQFFGPGTRLTVL.

V gene TRBV7-2 combines with J gene TRBJ2-7; TRBD1 might be the D (6 bases). Trimming removed 3 bases at V and 2 bases at J, with 11 bases between. The CDR3 runs to 14 residues. Germline values: CDR1 SGHTA, CDR2 FQGNSA. CDR3 region: CASSLIRDTYEQYF. Written as DNA, the CDR3 is TGTGCCAGCAGCTTGATTCGGGACACCTACGAGCAGTACTTC.

The J gene is TRBJ1-2, the V gene TRBV28, with no clear D. Germline-derived CDR1 and CDR2 are MDHEN and SYDVKM. The CDR3 is made up of 11 amino acids. V was cut by 8 bases and J by 3 bases, with 7 bases left in between. The DNA of the CDR3 is TGTGCCAGCGACGGGGACTATGGCTACACCTTC. It codes for CASDGDYGYTF.

V gene TRBV18 combines with J gene TRBJ2-7; D possibly corresponds to TRBD1 (7 bases). This CDR3 has 13 residues. CDR1 is KGHSH, CDR2 LQKENI, per germline. V shed 6 bases and J shed 4 bases, with 13 bases lying between them. In nucleotides, the CDR3 is TGTGCCAGCTCTTCAGGGGGAGGATACGAGCAGTACTTC. Amino acids: CASSSGGGYEQYF.

V and J are TRBV5-1 and TRBJ2-1, with 9 bases aligning to TRBD2. Germline V gene data show CDR1 as SGHRS and CDR2 as YFSETQ. This CDR3 has 18 residues. J gave up 4 bases and V 0 bases, and 11 bases lay outside the gene matches. CDR3 loop: CASSLVGVAGVGYNEQFF. The CDR3 region has the DNA TGCGCCAGCAGCTTGGTTGGTGTAGCGGGAGTGGGTTACAATGAGCAGTTCTTC.

On this clone: At one end, the junction sequence differs from germline, possibly due to a read error. The V call is TRBV7-9, the J call TRBJ2-1; 9 bases agree with TRBD2. CDR1 SEHNR and CDR2 FQNEAQ come from the germline V gene (reference sequence). This CDR3 contains 12 residues. The CDR3 region is CAGSLTSGEQFF. CDR3 DNA: TGTGCCGGCAGCTTGACTAGCGGAGAGCAGTTCTTC.

The CDR3 sequence is CASSYLPGLAGGESGELFF. CDR3 nucleotide sequence: TGCGCCAGCAGCTACCTACCGGGACTAGCGGGAGGAGAGTCCGGGGAGCTGTTTTTT. The chain has TRBV5-1 and TRBJ2-2; TRBD2 aligns across 15 bases. Trimming cost V 3 bases and J 6 bases; bases outside gene matches: 12. This CDR3 comprises 19 residues. Germline V lookup: CDR1 SGHRS, CDR2 YFSETQ.

V usage is TRBV7-2 and J usage is TRBJ1-2; 7 bases map to TRBD1. Trimming took 5 bases from V and 8 from J; bases not matched to a gene: 8. Germline CDR1 is SGHTA and CDR2 is FQGNSA. The CDR3 is 13 amino acids. The CDR3: CASSQETGRGYTF. CDR3 nucleotides: TGTGCCAGCAGCCAAGAGACAGGGAGGGGCTACACCTTC. The whole variable domain, remainder taken from reference TRBV7-2 and TRBJ1-2, is GAGVSQSPSNKVTEKGKDVELRCDPISGHTALYWYRQSLGQGLEFLIYFQGNSAPDKSGLPSDRFSAERTGGSVSTLTIQRTQQEDSAVYLCASSQETGRGYTFGSGTRLTVV.

The V call is TRBV7-9, the J call TRBJ1-2; maybe TRBD1 (5 bases). Germline-derived CDR1 and CDR2 are SEHNR and FQNEAQ (reference sequence). V shed 4 bases and J shed 8 bases, with 17 bases lying between them. The CDR3 contains 14 residues. The DNA for the CDR3 is TGTGCCAGCAGCTCCCTGGGGGGGACCTGGGGCTACACCTTC. It is translated as CASSSLGGTWGYTF.

This rearrangement joins TRBV7-2 to TRBJ2-3, with TRBD2 identical over 12 bases. The CDR3 consists of 16 residues. The V gene end was trimmed by 3 bases and the J gene end by 5 bases; junction bases not matched to a gene: 6. Germline loops: CDR1 SGHTA, CDR2 FQGNSA. CDR3 amino acids: CASSFQRLAGEDTQYF. The CDR3 DNA is TGTGCCAGCAGCTTCCAACGACTAGCGGGGGAAGATACGCAGTATTTT.